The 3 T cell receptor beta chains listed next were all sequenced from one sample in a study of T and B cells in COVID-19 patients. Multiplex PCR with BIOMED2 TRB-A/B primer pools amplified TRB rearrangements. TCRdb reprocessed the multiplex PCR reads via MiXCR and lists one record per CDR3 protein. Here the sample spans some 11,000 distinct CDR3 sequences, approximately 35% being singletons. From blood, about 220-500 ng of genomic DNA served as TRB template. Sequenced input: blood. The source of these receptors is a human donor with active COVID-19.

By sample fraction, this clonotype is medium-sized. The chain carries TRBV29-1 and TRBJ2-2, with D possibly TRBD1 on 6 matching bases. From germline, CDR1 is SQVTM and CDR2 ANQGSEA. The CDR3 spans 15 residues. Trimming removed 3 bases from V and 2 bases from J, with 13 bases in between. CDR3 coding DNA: TGCAGCGTTGAGGGACACGATCAAAACACCGGGGAGCTGTTTTTT. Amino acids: CSVEGHDQNTGELFF.

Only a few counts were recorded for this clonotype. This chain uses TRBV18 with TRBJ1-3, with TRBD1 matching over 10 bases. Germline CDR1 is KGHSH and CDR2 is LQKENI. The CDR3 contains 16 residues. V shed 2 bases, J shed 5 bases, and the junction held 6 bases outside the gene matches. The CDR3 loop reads CASSPASTGGRNTIYF. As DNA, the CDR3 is TGTGCCAGCTCACCAGCGTCGACAGGGGGCAGAAACACCATATATTTT.

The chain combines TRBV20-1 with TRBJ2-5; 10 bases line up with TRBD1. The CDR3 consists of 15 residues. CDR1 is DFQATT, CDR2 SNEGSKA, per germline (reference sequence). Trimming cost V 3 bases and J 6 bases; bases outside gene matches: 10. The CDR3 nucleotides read TGCAGTGCTAGCATTTCGACAGGGGGCATGAAGACCCAGTACTTC. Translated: CSASISTGGMKTQYF.